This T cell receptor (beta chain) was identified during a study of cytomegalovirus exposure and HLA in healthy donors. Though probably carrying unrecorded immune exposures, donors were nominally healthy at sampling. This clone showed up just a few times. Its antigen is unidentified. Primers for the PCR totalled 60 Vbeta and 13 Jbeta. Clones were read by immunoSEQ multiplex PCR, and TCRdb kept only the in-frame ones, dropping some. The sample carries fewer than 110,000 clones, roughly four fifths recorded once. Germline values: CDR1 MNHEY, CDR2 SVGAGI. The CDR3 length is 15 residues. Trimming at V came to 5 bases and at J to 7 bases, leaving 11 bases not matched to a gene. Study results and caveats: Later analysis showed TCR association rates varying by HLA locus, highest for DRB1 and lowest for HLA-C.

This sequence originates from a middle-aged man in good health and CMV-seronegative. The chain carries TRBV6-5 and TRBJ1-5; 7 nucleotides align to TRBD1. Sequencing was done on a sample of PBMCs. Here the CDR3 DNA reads TGTGCCAGCAGTCCAGACAGGGCCCCAGGGCAGCCCCAGCATTTT. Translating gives CASSPDRAPGQPQHF.